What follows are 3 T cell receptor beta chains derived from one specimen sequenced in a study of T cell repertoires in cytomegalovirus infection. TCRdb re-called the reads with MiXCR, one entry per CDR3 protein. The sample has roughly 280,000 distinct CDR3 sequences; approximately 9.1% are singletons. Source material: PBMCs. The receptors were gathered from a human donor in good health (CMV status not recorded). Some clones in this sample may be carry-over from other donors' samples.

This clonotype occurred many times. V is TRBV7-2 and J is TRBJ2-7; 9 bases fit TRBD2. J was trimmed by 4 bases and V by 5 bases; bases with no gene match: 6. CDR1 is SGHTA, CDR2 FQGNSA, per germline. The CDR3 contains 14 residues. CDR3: CASSTAGGIYEQYF. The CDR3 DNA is TGTGCCAGCAGCACAGCGGGAGGTATTTACGAGCAGTACTTC.

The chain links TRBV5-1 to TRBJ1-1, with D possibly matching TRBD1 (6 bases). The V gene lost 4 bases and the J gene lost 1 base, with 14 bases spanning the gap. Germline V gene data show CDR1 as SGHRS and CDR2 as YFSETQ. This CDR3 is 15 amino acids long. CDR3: CASSLGQNKNTEAFF. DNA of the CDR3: TGCGCCAGCAGCCTAGGACAGAACAAGAACACTGAAGCTTTCTTT.

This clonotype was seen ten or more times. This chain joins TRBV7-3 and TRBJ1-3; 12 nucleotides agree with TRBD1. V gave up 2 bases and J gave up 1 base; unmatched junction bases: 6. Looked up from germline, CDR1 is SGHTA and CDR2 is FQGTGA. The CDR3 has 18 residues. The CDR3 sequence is CASSLGPGQGASGNTIYF. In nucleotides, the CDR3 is TGTGCCAGCAGCTTAGGACCGGGACAGGGGGCTTCTGGAAACACCATATATTTT.